Given below is one T cell receptor beta chain in context. The repertoire was sequenced with immunoSEQ multiplex PCR; TCRdb's copy has only in-frame clones and lacks some. This sample has 320,000 or so clones; more than 75% occur once, and the top ten carry 1%. The germline V gene has CDR1 SSHAT and CDR2 FNYEAQ (reference sequence). There are 13 residues in the CDR3. Trimming took 5 bases from V and 7 from J, leaving 11 bases between them. This entry is derived from a study of blood T cell repertoires in COVID-19. The receptor was derived from a woman between 25 and 40 years old who had recovered from COVID-19. The chain recombines TRBV7-7 with TRBJ2-2; possible D gene TRBD1, 5 bases. Sequencing used PBMCs or T cells enriched from blood (not recorded which). CDR3 coding DNA: TGTGCCAGCAGCAGCAGGGATATCGGGGAGCTGTTTTTT. As protein: CASSSRDIGELFF.